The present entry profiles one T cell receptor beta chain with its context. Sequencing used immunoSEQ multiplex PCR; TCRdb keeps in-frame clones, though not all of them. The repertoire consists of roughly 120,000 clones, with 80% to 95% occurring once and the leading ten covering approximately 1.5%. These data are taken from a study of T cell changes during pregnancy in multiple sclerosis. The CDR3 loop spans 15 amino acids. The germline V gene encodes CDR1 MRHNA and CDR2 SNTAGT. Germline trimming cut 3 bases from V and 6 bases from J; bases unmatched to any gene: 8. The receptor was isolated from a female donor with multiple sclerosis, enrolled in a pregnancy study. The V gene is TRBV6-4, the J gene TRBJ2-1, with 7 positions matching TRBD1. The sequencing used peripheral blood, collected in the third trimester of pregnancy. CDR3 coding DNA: TGTGCCAGCAGTGAGACAGGGATATGGGGCAATGAGCAGTTCTTC. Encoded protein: CASSETGIWGNEQFF.